Listed below are T cell receptor beta chains from one sample, sequenced in a study of blood T cell repertoires in COVID-19. Sequencing used immunoSEQ multiplex PCR; TCRdb keeps in-frame clones, though not all of them. The table records about 270,000 clones, approximately 83% of them present only once. Sequencing used peripheral blood. The receptors stem from a woman in her 50s who had recovered from COVID-19. CDR3s include the opening cysteine and the closing phenylalanine or tryptophan. A D gene is named only where the DNA matches it firmly. Where a row states a size, it is once, few, many or the class of an expanded clone; other rows omit it.

v_call: TRBV7-2
d_call: .
j_call: TRBJ2-5
clone_size: .
cdr3_aa: CASSLDGGGPLETQYF
cdr3_nt: TGTGCCAGCAGCTTAGATGGGGGGGGCCCCTTGGAGACCCAGTACTTC

v_call: TRBV7-9
d_call: TRBD2
j_call: TRBJ2-3
clone_size: .
cdr3_aa: CASRLLAGVTDTQYF
cdr3_nt: TGTGCCAGCAGATTGCTAGCGGGGGTTACAGATACGCAGTATTTT

v_call: TRBV28
d_call: .
j_call: TRBJ2-7
clone_size: .
cdr3_aa: CASSATGPSSYEQYF
cdr3_nt: TGTGCCAGCAGTGCGACAGGACCCAGCTCCTACGAGCAGTACTTC

v_call: TRBV7-9
d_call: TRBD1
j_call: TRBJ1-3
clone_size: once
cdr3_aa: CASSRSGTGVYTIYF
cdr3_nt: TGTGCCAGCAGCCGCTCTGGGACAGGGGTTTACACCATATATTTT

v_call: TRBV7-2
d_call: TRBD1
j_call: TRBJ1-5
clone_size: .
cdr3_aa: CASSRGTVSNQPQHF
cdr3_nt: TGTGCCAGCAGCCGCGGGACAGTGAGCAATCAGCCCCAGCATTTT

v_call: TRBV4-2
d_call: TRBD1
j_call: TRBJ1-1
clone_size: .
cdr3_aa: CASSQVAGGNTEAFF
cdr3_nt: TGTGCCAGCAGCCAAGTTGCAGGGGGGAACACTGAAGCTTTCTTT

v_call: TRBV5-1
d_call: .
j_call: TRBJ2-2
clone_size: once
cdr3_aa: CASSYETVNTGELFF
cdr3_nt: TGCGCCAGCAGCTACGAGACTGTGAACACCGGGGAGCTGTTTTTT

v_call: TRBV7-8
d_call: .
j_call: TRBJ1-2
clone_size: .
cdr3_aa: CASSTGLDGYTF
cdr3_nt: TGTGCCAGCAGCACAGGACTAGATGGCTACACCTTC

v_call: TRBV27
d_call: .
j_call: TRBJ2-3
clone_size: .
cdr3_aa: CASSPRPRQMSTDTQYF
cdr3_nt: TGTGCCAGCAGCCCCCGCCCCCGACAGATGAGCACAGATACGCAGTATTTT

v_call: TRBV6-6
d_call: .
j_call: TRBJ1-5
clone_size: .
cdr3_aa: CASSYEGQGNQPQHF
cdr3_nt: TGTGCCAGCAGTTACGAGGGTCAAGGGAATCAGCCCCAGCATTTT

v_call: TRBV5-1
d_call: TRBD1
j_call: TRBJ1-3
clone_size: .
cdr3_aa: CASSLGQGTGNTIYF
cdr3_nt: TGCGCCAGCAGCCTGGGACAGGGGACTGGAAACACCATATATTTT

v_call: TRBV11-2
d_call: .
j_call: TRBJ1-1
clone_size: few
cdr3_aa: CASSSNGGGTEAFF
cdr3_nt: TGTGCCAGCAGCTCGAACGGGGGGGGCACTGAAGCTTTCTTT

v_call: TRBV12-3/TRBV12-4
d_call: TRBD2
j_call: TRBJ2-5
clone_size: .
cdr3_aa: CASSASGGETQYF
cdr3_nt: TGTGCCAGCAGCGCGTCCGGGGGGGAGACCCAGTACTTC

v_call: TRBV19
d_call: TRBD1
j_call: TRBJ1-4
clone_size: .
cdr3_aa: CASTGQGAGEKLFF
cdr3_nt: TGTGCCAGTACTGGCCAGGGGGCTGGTGAAAAACTGTTTTTT

v_call: TRBV6-5
d_call: .
j_call: TRBJ2-7
clone_size: .
cdr3_aa: CASSYSLTGTYEQYF
cdr3_nt: TGTGCCAGCAGTTACTCCCTCACAGGGACCTACGAGCAGTACTTC

v_call: TRBV27
d_call: TRBD1
j_call: TRBJ2-5
clone_size: .
cdr3_aa: CASSGTGTQETQYF
cdr3_nt: TGTGCCAGCAGTGGGACAGGGACCCAAGAGACCCAGTACTTC

v_call: TRBV7-9
d_call: TRBD2
j_call: TRBJ2-7
clone_size: .
cdr3_aa: CASSLALAGVYEQYF
cdr3_nt: TGTGCCAGCAGCTTAGCGCTAGCGGGAGTTTACGAGCAGTACTTC

v_call: TRBV27
d_call: TRBD1
j_call: TRBJ2-6
clone_size: .
cdr3_aa: CASSSGQVISGANVLTF
cdr3_nt: TGTGCCAGCAGTTCGGGACAGGTTATCTCTGGGGCCAACGTCCTGACTTTC

v_call: TRBV5-5
d_call: TRBD2
j_call: TRBJ2-1
clone_size: few
cdr3_aa: CASSLRREGRFF
cdr3_nt: TGTGCCAGCAGCTTGCGTCGGGAGGGCCGGTTCTTC

v_call: TRBV27
d_call: .
j_call: TRBJ2-5
clone_size: .
cdr3_aa: CASRSRGGKGETQYF
cdr3_nt: TGTGCCAGCAGGAGTCGCGGCGGGAAGGGAGAGACCCAGTACTTC

v_call: TRBV5-4
d_call: TRBD1
j_call: TRBJ1-4
clone_size: .
cdr3_aa: CASSLRGQGYEKLFF
cdr3_nt: TGTGCCAGCAGCTTGCGGGGACAGGGATATGAAAAACTGTTTTTT

v_call: TRBV3-1/TRBV3-2
d_call: .
j_call: TRBJ2-2
clone_size: .
cdr3_aa: CASSSLWGELFF
cdr3_nt: TGTGCCAGCAGCTCCCTATGGGGGGAGCTGTTTTTT

v_call: TRBV4-1
d_call: TRBD1
j_call: TRBJ1-5
clone_size: .
cdr3_aa: CASSRAGQGMDWNQPQHF
cdr3_nt: TGCGCCAGCAGCCGTGCTGGACAGGGGATGGATTGGAATCAGCCCCAGCATTTT